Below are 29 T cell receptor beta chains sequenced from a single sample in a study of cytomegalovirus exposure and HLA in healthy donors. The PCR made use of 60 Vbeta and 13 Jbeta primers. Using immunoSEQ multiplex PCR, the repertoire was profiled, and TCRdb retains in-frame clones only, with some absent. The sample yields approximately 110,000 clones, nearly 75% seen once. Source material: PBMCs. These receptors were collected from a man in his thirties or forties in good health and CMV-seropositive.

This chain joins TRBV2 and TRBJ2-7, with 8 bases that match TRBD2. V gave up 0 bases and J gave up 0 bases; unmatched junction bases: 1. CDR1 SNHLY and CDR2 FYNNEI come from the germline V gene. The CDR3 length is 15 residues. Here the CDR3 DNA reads TGTGCCAGCAGTGAAGCGGGGACTAGCTCCTACGAGCAGTACTTC. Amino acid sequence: CASSEAGTSSYEQYF.

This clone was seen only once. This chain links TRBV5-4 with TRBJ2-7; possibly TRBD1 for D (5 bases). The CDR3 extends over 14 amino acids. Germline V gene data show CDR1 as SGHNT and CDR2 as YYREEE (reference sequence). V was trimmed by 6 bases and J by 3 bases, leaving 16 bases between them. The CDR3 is CASTPGQGNYEQYF. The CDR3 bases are TGTGCCAGCACCCCAGGGCAGGGAAACTACGAGCAGTACTTC.

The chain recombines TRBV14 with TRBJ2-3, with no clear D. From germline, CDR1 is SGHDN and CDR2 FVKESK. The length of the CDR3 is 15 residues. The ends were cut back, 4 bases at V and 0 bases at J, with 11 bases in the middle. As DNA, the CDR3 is TGTGCCAGCAGCCCGCGTCCGACTAGCACAGATACGCAGTATTTT. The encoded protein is CASSPRPTSTDTQYF.

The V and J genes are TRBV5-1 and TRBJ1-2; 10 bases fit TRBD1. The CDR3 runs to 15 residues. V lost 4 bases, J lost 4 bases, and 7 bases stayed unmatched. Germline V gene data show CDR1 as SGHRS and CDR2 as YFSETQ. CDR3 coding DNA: TGCGCCAGCAGCACGACAGGGGGCCTAAGCTATGGCTACACCTTC. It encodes CASSTTGGLSYGYTF.

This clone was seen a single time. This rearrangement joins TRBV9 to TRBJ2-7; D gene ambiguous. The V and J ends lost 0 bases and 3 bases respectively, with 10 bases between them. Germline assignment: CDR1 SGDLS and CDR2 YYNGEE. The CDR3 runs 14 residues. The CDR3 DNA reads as TGTGCCAGCAGCGTAGGAGGCGGCGGCTACGAGCAGTACTTC. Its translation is CASSVGGGGYEQYF.

The CDR3 spells CASSFSSGGTDTQYF. The DNA of the CDR3 is TGCGCCAGCAGTTTTTCCAGCGGGGGCACAGATACGCAGTATTTT. The V gene is TRBV10-1, the J gene TRBJ2-3, with 7 bases lining up with TRBD2. This CDR3 region has 15 residues. Germline values: CDR1 WNHNN, CDR2 SYGVQD (reference sequence). V dropped 5 bases and J dropped 1; count of bases not matched to a gene: 6.

The CDR3 here is CASSQETGGIEEQYF. As DNA, the CDR3 is TGCGCCAGCAGCCAAGAGACAGGGGGCATCGAGGAGCAGTACTTC. The chain carries TRBV4-1 and TRBJ2-7; TRBD1 matches at 10 bases. V shed 0 bases, J shed 7 bases, and the junction held 6 bases outside the gene matches. CDR1 and CDR2 (germline): MGHRA, YSYEKL. The CDR3 extends over 15 amino acids.

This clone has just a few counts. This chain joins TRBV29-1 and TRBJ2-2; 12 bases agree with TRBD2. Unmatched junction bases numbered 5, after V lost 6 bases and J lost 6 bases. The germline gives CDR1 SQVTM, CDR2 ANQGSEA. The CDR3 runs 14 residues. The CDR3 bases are TGCAGCGTCGCACCTAGCGGGGGGGCCGGGGAGCTGTTTTTT. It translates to CSVAPSGGAGELFF.

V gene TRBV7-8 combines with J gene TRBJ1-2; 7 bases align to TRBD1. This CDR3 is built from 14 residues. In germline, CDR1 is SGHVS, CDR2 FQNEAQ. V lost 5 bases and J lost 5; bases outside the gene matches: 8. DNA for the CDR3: TGTGCCAGCAGCCACAGACGACAGGGTTATGGCTACACCTTC. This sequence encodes CASSHRRQGYGYTF.

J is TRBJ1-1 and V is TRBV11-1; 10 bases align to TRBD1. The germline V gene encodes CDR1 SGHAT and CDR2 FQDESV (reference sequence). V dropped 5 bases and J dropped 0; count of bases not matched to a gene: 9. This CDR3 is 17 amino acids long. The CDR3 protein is CASSPGDRGVLNTEAFF. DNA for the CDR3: TGTGCCAGCAGCCCGGGGGACAGGGGAGTCCTGAACACTGAAGCTTTCTTT.

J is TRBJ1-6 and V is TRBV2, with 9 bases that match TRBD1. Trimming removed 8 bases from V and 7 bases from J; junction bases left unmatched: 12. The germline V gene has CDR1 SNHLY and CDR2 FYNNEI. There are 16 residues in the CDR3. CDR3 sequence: CASGRDRARGNSPLHF. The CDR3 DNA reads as TGTGCCAGCGGTCGGGACAGGGCTCGGGGAAATTCACCCCTCCACTTT. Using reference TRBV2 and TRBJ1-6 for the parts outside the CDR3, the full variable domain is EPEVTQTPSHQVTQMGQEVILRCVPISNHLYFYWYRQILGQKVEFLVSFYNNEISEKSEIFDDQFSVERPDGSNFTLKIRSTKLEDSAMYFCASGRDRARGNSPLHFGNGTRLTVT.

CDR3 bases: TGTGCCAGCAGCTTCGACAGGGGGCGGGGCTACACCTTC. Translated, it gives CASSFDRGRGYTF. The chain couples TRBV7-9 to TRBJ1-2, with 10 positions matching TRBD1. V was clipped by 3 bases and J by 8 bases; unmatched bases: 3. Germline values: CDR1 SEHNR, CDR2 FQNEAQ (reference sequence). The CDR3 totals 13 residues.

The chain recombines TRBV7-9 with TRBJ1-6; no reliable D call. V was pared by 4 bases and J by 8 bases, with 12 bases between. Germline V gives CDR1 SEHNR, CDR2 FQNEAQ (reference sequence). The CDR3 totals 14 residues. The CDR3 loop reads CASSSTVLDSPLHF. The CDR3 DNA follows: TGTGCCAGCAGCTCAACAGTATTGGATTCACCCCTCCACTTT.

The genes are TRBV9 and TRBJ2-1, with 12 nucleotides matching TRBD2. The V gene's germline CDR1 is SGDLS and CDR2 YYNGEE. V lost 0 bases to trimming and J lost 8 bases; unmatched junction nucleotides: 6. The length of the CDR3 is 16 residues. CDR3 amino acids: CASSVDLAGGGDEQFF. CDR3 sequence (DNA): TGTGCCAGCAGCGTAGATCTAGCGGGGGGGGGCGATGAGCAGTTCTTC.

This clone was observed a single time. The CDR3 DNA sequence: TGTGCCAGCAGTGTGAGGGGGTACTCGGTTGAAGCTTTCTTT. Translating it yields CASSVRGYSVEAFF. The chain links TRBV2 to TRBJ1-1, with D perhaps TRBD1 (6 bases). Trimming removed 4 bases at V and 7 bases at J, with 16 bases between. The CDR3 has 14 residues. Germline V gene sequence: CDR1 SNHLY, CDR2 FYNNEI. Together with reference TRBV2 and TRBJ1-1, the CDR3 gives the full variable domain: EPEVTQTPSHQVTQMGQEVILRCVPISNHLYFYWYRQILGQKVEFLVSFYNNEISEKSEIFDDQFSVERPDGSNFTLKIRSTKLEDSAMYFCASSVRGYSVEAFFGQGTRLTVV.

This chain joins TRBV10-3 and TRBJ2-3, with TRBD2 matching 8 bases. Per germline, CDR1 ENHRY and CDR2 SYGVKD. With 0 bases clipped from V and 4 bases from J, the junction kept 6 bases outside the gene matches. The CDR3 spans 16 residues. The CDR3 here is CAISESGGGRADTQYF. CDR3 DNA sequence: TGTGCCATCAGTGAGTCCGGCGGGGGGCGCGCAGATACGCAGTATTTT.

This CDR3 is CASSIRDEGASGNTIYF. The DNA of the CDR3 is TGTGCCAGTAGTATTCGAGACGAGGGGGCCTCTGGAAACACCATATATTTT. The gene calls are TRBV19 and TRBJ1-3; 7 bases are a match to TRBD1. The CDR3 runs 17 residues. J gave up 0 bases and V 3 bases, and 8 bases lay outside the gene matches. The germline gives CDR1 LNHDA, CDR2 SQIVND (reference sequence).

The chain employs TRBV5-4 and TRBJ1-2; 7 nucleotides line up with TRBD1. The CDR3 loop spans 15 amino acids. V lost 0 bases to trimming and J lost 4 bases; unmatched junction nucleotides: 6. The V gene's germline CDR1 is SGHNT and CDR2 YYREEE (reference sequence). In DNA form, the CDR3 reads TGTGCCAGCAGCTTGGAGGGACAGAAACTCTATGGCTACACCTTC. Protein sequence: CASSLEGQKLYGYTF.

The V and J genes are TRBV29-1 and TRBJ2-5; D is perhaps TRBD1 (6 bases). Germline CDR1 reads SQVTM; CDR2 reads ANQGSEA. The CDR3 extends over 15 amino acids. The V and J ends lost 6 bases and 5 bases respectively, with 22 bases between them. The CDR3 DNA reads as TGCAGCGTGGGAATCACGGGACATAGCCGGGAGACCCAGTACTTC. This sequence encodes CSVGITGHSRETQYF.

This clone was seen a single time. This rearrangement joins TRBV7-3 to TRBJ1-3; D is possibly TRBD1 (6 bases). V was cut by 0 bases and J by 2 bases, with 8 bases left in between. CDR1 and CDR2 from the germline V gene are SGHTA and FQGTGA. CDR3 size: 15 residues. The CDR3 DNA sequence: TGTGCCAGCAGCTTAACTGGGGGCGCTGGAAACACCATATATTTT. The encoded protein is CASSLTGGAGNTIYF.

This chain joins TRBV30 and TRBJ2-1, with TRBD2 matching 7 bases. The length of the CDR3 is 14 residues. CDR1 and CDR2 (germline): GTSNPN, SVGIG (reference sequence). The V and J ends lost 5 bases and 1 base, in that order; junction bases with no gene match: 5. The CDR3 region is CAWAKRGSYNEQFF. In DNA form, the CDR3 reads TGTGCCTGGGCTAAGCGGGGTTCCTACAATGAGCAGTTCTTC.

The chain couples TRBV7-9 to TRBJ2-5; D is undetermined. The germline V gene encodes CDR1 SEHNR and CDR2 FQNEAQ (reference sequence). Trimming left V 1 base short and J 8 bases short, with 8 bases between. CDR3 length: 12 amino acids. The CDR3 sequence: CASSLGPGTQYF. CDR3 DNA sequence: TGTGCCAGCAGCTTAGGGCCGGGTACCCAGTACTTC.

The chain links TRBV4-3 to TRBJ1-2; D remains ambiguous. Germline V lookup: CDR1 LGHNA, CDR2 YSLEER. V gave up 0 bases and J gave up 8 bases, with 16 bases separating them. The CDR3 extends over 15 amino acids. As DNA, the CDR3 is TGCGCCAGCAGCCAAGATCAGGTTGTCTTTGGAGGCTACACCTTC. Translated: CASSQDQVVFGGYTF.

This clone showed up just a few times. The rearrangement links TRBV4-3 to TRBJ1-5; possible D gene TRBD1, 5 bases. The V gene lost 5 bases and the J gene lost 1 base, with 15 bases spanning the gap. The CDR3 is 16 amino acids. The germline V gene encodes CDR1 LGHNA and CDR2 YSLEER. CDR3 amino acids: CASSSTRDGSNQPQHF. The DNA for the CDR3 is TGCGCCAGCAGCTCGACTAGGGACGGCAGCAATCAGCCCCAGCATTTT.

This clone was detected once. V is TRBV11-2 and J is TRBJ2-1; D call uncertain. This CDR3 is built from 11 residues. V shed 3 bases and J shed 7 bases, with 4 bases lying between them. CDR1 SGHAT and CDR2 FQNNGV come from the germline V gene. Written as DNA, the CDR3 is TGTGCCAGCAGCTTGGAGAATGAGCAGTTCTTC. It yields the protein CASSLENEQFF.

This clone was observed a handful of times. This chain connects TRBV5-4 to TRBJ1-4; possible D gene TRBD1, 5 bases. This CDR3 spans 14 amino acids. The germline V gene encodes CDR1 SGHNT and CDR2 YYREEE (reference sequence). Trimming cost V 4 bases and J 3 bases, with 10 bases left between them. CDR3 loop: CASSAQGANEKLFF. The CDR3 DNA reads TGTGCCAGCAGCGCGCAGGGTGCTAATGAAAAACTGTTTTTT.

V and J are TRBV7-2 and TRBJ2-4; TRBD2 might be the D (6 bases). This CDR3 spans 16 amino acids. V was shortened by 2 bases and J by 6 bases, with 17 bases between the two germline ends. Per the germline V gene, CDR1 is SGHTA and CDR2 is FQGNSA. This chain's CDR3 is CASSLIMGGRRNIQYF. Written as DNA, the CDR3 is TGTGCCAGCAGCTTAATCATGGGGGGAAGGAGAAACATTCAGTACTTC.

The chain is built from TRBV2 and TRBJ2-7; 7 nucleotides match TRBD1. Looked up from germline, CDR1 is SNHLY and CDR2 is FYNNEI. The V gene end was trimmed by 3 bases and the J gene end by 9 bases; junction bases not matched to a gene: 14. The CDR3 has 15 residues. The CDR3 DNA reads TGTGCCAGCAGTGAGCGGACAGGTCCCTCTACGAGGCAGTACTTC. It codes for CASSERTGPSTRQYF.

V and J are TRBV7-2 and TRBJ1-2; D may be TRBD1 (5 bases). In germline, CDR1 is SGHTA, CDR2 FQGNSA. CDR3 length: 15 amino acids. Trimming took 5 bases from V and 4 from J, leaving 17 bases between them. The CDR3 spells CASSQSTVQGYGYTF. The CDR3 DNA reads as TGTGCCAGCAGCCAGTCGACGGTTCAGGGCTATGGCTACACCTTC.